Listed below are T cell receptor beta chains from one sample, sequenced in a study of cytomegalovirus exposure and HLA in healthy donors. TCRdb's copy holds only in-frame clones and misses some; the assay was immunoSEQ multiplex PCR. The data show over 85,000 clones, with less than 85% seen just once and roughly 13% held by the top ten. The specimen was PBMCs. The receptors derive from a man aged 25 to 45 in good health and CMV-seropositive. The CDR3 runs from the conserved cysteine through the conserved F or W. Each record gives: V gene, J gene, CDR3 protein.

V gene: TRBV25-1; J gene: TRBJ2-1; CDR3 protein: CASSSQGDRNNEQFF
V gene: TRBV9; J gene: TRBJ2-3; CDR3 protein: CASSVALGLAGELDTQYF
V gene: TRBV2; J gene: TRBJ1-2; CDR3 protein: CASSGGSRDRALWDYGYTF
V gene: TRBV9; J gene: TRBJ2-2; CDR3 protein: CASTQGDTGELFF
V gene: TRBV5-4; J gene: TRBJ2-2; CDR3 protein: CASSPPGAQGTGELFF
V gene: TRBV9; J gene: TRBJ2-3; CDR3 protein: CASSDWGLAGRAQYF
V gene: TRBV27; J gene: TRBJ2-7; CDR3 protein: CASSLSWGDSYEQYF
V gene: TRBV7-8; J gene: TRBJ2-4; CDR3 protein: CASSLWDRVAKNIQYF
V gene: TRBV9; J gene: TRBJ1-6; CDR3 protein: CASSATGQIQPGGYNSPLHF
V gene: TRBV27; J gene: TRBJ1-2; CDR3 protein: CASSRQGLGYGYTF
V gene: TRBV4-3; J gene: TRBJ1-6; CDR3 protein: CASSQSSGGGGNSPLHF